The rows below give T cell receptor beta chains drawn from one sample of a study of PD-1 blockade in classical Hodgkin lymphoma. Assay used: immunoSEQ multiplex PCR; TCRdb lists only in-frame clones, some missing. This sample has about 97,000 clones, with 80% to 85% found just once. The sequencing used peripheral blood mononuclear cells (PBMCs), collected at baseline. The origin of the receptors is a human donor with classical Hodgkin lymphoma. CDR3s include the opening cysteine and the closing phenylalanine or tryptophan. A D gene is named only where the DNA matches it firmly. The size entry is marked missing in some rows and otherwise reads once, few, many or a size class.

v_call: TRBV6-6
d_call: TRBD1
clone_size: .
j_call: TRBJ1-5
cdr3_nt: TGTGCCAGCAATCGAGGACAGGGGTTGCAGCCCCAGCATTTT
cdr3_aa: CASNRGQGLQPQHF

v_call: TRBV5-1
d_call: .
clone_size: .
j_call: TRBJ1-2
cdr3_nt: TGCGCCAGCAGCTTTGGGGGACCGGACAATAACTATGGCTACACCTTC
cdr3_aa: CASSFGGPDNNYGYTF

v_call: TRBV5-1
d_call: .
clone_size: .
j_call: TRBJ2-5
cdr3_nt: TGCGCCAGCAGCCCCCCGGGACCACAAGAGACCCAGTACTTC
cdr3_aa: CASSPPGPQETQYF

v_call: TRBV7-6
d_call: .
clone_size: .
j_call: TRBJ2-3
cdr3_nt: TGTGCCAGCAGCTTAGCGCTAGCAGATACGCAGTATTTT
cdr3_aa: CASSLALADTQYF

v_call: TRBV27
d_call: .
clone_size: .
j_call: TRBJ1-1
cdr3_nt: TGTGCCAGCAGTTCCCCCGGGGTGGGGCGAGGCACTGAAGCTTTCTTT
cdr3_aa: CASSSPGVGRGTEAFF

v_call: TRBV29-1
d_call: TRBD1
clone_size: few
j_call: TRBJ1-2
cdr3_nt: TGCAGCGCTAGACAGGGTTCCTATGGCTACACCTTC
cdr3_aa: CSARQGSYGYTF

v_call: TRBV27
d_call: TRBD2
clone_size: few
j_call: TRBJ2-7
cdr3_nt: TGTGCCAGCAGTTTCTACCAAGGGACTATCTACGAGCAGTACTTC
cdr3_aa: CASSFYQGTIYEQYF

v_call: TRBV10-3
d_call: .
clone_size: .
j_call: TRBJ2-7
cdr3_nt: TGTGCCATCAGTGAGCTGTCCGAGCAGTACTTC
cdr3_aa: CAISELSEQYF

v_call: TRBV5-1
d_call: TRBD2
clone_size: .
j_call: TRBJ2-3
cdr3_nt: TGCGCCAGCGCGGGGAGAGGGGGCTCTAGCGGGAGGATAACAGATACGCAGTATTTT
cdr3_aa: CASAGRGGSSGRITDTQYF

v_call: TRBV5-6
d_call: TRBD1
clone_size: .
j_call: TRBJ1-1
cdr3_nt: TGTGCCAGCAGCTACGCCCCCAGGGGGACCACTGAAGCTTTCTTT
cdr3_aa: CASSYAPRGTTEAFF

v_call: TRBV19
d_call: TRBD1
clone_size: .
j_call: TRBJ2-2
cdr3_nt: TGTGCCAGTACCTCGACAGGGGCAGGCACCGGGGAGCTGTTTTTT
cdr3_aa: CASTSTGAGTGELFF

v_call: TRBV15
d_call: .
clone_size: .
j_call: TRBJ1-1
cdr3_nt: TGTGCCACCAGCAGAGATCTGCGGGGGGCGGGCACTGAAGCTTTCTTT
cdr3_aa: CATSRDLRGAGTEAFF

v_call: TRBV5-6
d_call: .
clone_size: .
j_call: TRBJ1-5
cdr3_nt: TGTGCCAGCAGCTCTACAGGGCGTCAGCCCCAGCATTTT
cdr3_aa: CASSSTGRQPQHF

v_call: TRBV19
d_call: TRBD1
clone_size: .
j_call: TRBJ1-1
cdr3_nt: TGTGCCAGTAGCCGGGACAGGAAGAACACTGAAGCTTTCTTT
cdr3_aa: CASSRDRKNTEAFF

v_call: TRBV5-1
d_call: TRBD2
clone_size: .
j_call: TRBJ2-3
cdr3_nt: TGCGCCAGCCGCGGGACTAGCGGGAGCCAGCCAGATACGCAGTATTTT
cdr3_aa: CASRGTSGSQPDTQYF

v_call: TRBV30
d_call: TRBD1
clone_size: many
j_call: TRBJ1-4
cdr3_nt: TGTGCCTGGAGTCTTGACAGGGGAATGTTTTTT
cdr3_aa: CAWSLDRGMFF

v_call: TRBV9
d_call: .
clone_size: .
j_call: TRBJ2-1
cdr3_nt: TGTGCCAGCAGCGTATCGAGCTCCTACAATGAGCAGTTCTTC
cdr3_aa: CASSVSSSYNEQFF

v_call: TRBV7-9
d_call: .
clone_size: .
j_call: TRBJ2-7
cdr3_nt: TGTGCCAGCAGCTTCGAAGGGTATGACGGGTACTTC
cdr3_aa: CASSFEGYDGYF

v_call: TRBV28
d_call: .
clone_size: .
j_call: TRBJ2-1
cdr3_nt: TGTGCCAGCAGTTTACGTACCTATGAGCAGTTCTTC
cdr3_aa: CASSLRTYEQFF

v_call: TRBV20-1
d_call: TRBD2
clone_size: .
j_call: TRBJ2-3
cdr3_nt: TGCAGTGCTGTACTAGCGAGTACGCAGTATTTT
cdr3_aa: CSAVLASTQYF

v_call: TRBV11-2
d_call: .
clone_size: .
j_call: TRBJ2-2
cdr3_nt: TGTGCCAGCAGCTTCCCCCAGGGGCGGGGATACACCGGGGAGCTGTTTTTT
cdr3_aa: CASSFPQGRGYTGELFF

v_call: TRBV5-6
d_call: TRBD1
clone_size: .
j_call: TRBJ2-7
cdr3_nt: TGTGCCAGCAGCTTGGTCCAGGGGGCGTTTCAGTACTTC
cdr3_aa: CASSLVQGAFQYF

v_call: TRBV29-1
d_call: .
clone_size: .
j_call: TRBJ1-3
cdr3_nt: TGCAGCGTTGGAACTGGAAACACCATATATTTT
cdr3_aa: CSVGTGNTIYF

v_call: TRBV5-1
d_call: TRBD1
clone_size: .
j_call: TRBJ1-1
cdr3_nt: TGCGCCAGCAGCGCTACCGGGACAGGGACCACTGAAGCTTTCTTT
cdr3_aa: CASSATGTGTTEAFF

v_call: TRBV10-3
d_call: .
clone_size: .
j_call: TRBJ1-2
cdr3_nt: TGTGCCATCAGTGAGGACGGCCTTAACTATGGCTACACCTTC
cdr3_aa: CAISEDGLNYGYTF

v_call: TRBV19
d_call: TRBD1
clone_size: .
j_call: TRBJ1-2
cdr3_nt: TGTGCCAGTAGTACCGGGACAGGGGCCTTCTATGGCTACACCTTC
cdr3_aa: CASSTGTGAFYGYTF

v_call: TRBV5-1
d_call: .
clone_size: .
j_call: TRBJ2-7
cdr3_nt: TGCGCCAGCAGCTTGAGAGGACAGTACTACGAGCAGTACTTC
cdr3_aa: CASSLRGQYYEQYF